This TCR beta chain derives from a study of blood T cell repertoires in COVID-19. Study overall: The cDNA or gDNA used as material had been derived from T cells, B-cell-depleted T cells, or PBMCs.

Data came from immunoSEQ multiplex PCR; TCRdb stores just in-frame clones and leaves some out. The sample includes approximately 360,000 clones, 88% of them seen just once. Allocation to cohorts depended on clinical history reported by the participants. This CDR3 has 14 residues. Unmatched junction bases numbered 5, after V lost 2 bases and J lost 3 bases. CDR1 and CDR2 from the germline V gene are GTSNPN and SVGIG (reference sequence). Material: PBMCs or T cells enriched from blood (not recorded which). This clonotype originated in a woman in her 30s with acute COVID-19. This rearrangement joins TRBV30 to TRBJ1-1; 8 nucleotides align to TRBD1. CDR3 DNA: TGTGCCTGGAGTTCAGGGGGCGCGGACACTGAAGCTTTCTTT. This gives the protein CAWSSGGADTEAFF.